This entry lists 9 T cell receptor beta chains sequenced from one sample in a study of blood T cell repertoires in COVID-19 (TCRdb year 2020). Library generation was performed with the immunoSEQ multiplex PCR assay. The source is immuneACCESS, and TCRdb retained only in-frame sequences with V and J called. Part of the clones is not carried over; for the studies checked, unresolved V genes explain less than half of this, and the remainder is unexplained. This sample has around 120,000 clones in its table, and roughly 90% of those were observed once. Around 3.8% of the sample goes to the ten largest clones. Sample: peripheral blood. The source of these receptors is a middle-aged man with active COVID-19.

This chain links TRBV6-6 with TRBJ1-3; a weak D match, TRBD1 (5 bases). Germline CDR1 reads MNHNY; CDR2 reads SVGAGI (reference sequence). V was clipped by 6 bases and J by 1 base, with 16 bases between them. The CDR3 runs to 16 residues. CDR3 residues: CASSHRGVSSGNTIYF. As DNA, the CDR3 is TGTGCCAGCAGCCATCGGGGGGTTTCTTCTGGAAACACCATATATTTT.

The V gene is TRBV19, the J gene TRBJ2-3, with D possibly being TRBD1 (5 bases). CDR1 and CDR2 from the germline V gene are LNHDA and SQIVND (reference sequence). The CDR3 consists of 13 residues. V lost 8 bases and J lost 4, with 13 bases in between. The CDR3 DNA reads TGTGCCAGTTGGCAGGGTATCCCAGATACGCAGTATTTT. This encodes CASWQGIPDTQYF.

The rearrangement joins TRBV3-1 (or the pseudogene TRBV3-2) to TRBJ2-1; D not resolved. Between the trimmed V and J ends, which lost 0 bases and 1 base, there was a span of 7 bases. Germline CDR1 LGHDT, CDR2 YNNKEL (reference sequence). The CDR3 runs to 15 residues. This CDR3 reads CASSQERGSYNEQFF. The CDR3 nucleotides read TGTGCCAGCAGCCAAGAACGCGGTTCCTACAATGAGCAGTTCTTC.

The V and J genes are TRBV9 and TRBJ2-1; D call uncertain. The CDR3 totals 14 residues. The germline gives CDR1 SGDLS, CDR2 YYNGEE. The V gene lost 1 base and the J gene lost 10 bases, with 15 bases spanning the gap. The chain's CDR3 is CASSVLAEALEQFF. CDR3 in DNA: TGTGCCAGCAGCGTACTCGCCGAGGCCTTAGAGCAGTTCTTC. Full variable domain (rest looked up from reference TRBV9 and TRBJ2-1): DSGVTQTPKHLITATGQRVTLRCSPRSGDLSVYWYQQSLDQGLQFLIQYYNGEERAKGNILERFSAQQFPDLHSELNLSSLELGDSALYFCASSVLAEALEQFFGPGTRLTVL.

The CDR3: CSVGEGTGRNEQFF. The CDR3 DNA follows: TGCAGCGTTGGTGAGGGTACCGGTCGCAATGAGCAGTTCTTC. J is TRBJ2-1 and V is TRBV29-1; D is possibly TRBD2 (5 bases). Deletions cut 4 bases from V and 6 bases from J, with 16 bases between. This CDR3 comprises 14 residues. Germline V gene lookup returns CDR1 SQVTM and CDR2 ANQGSEA.

The chain carries TRBV14 and TRBJ2-1, with TRBD1 identical over 9 bases. With 3 bases clipped from V and 5 bases from J, the junction kept 8 bases outside the gene matches. Germline V gene lookup returns CDR1 SGHDN and CDR2 FVKESK. This CDR3 has 16 residues. The CDR3 here is CASSHLQGARNNEQFF. Here the CDR3 DNA reads TGTGCCAGCAGCCACCTACAGGGGGCGCGCAACAATGAGCAGTTCTTC. Together with reference TRBV14 and TRBJ2-1, the CDR3 gives the full variable domain: EAGVTQFPSHSVIEKGQTVTLRCDPISGHDNLYWYRRVMGKEIKFLLHFVKESKQDESGMPNNRFLAERTGGTYSTLKVQPAELEDSGVYFCASSHLQGARNNEQFFGPGTRLTVL.

This clone was seen once. This chain joins TRBV29-1 and TRBJ1-1, with a weak D call TRBD1 (6 bases). The V end was cut by 7 bases, the J end by 1 base, with 19 bases between. The germline CDR1 and CDR2 sequences are SQVTM and ANQGSEA. The CDR3 sequence is 15 residues long. The CDR3, as DNA: TGCAGCGGAGTTGGACCCGGGACACAGAACACTGAAGCTTTCTTT. Protein: CSGVGPGTQNTEAFF. Looking up the rest from reference TRBV29-1 and TRBJ1-1 gives the full variable domain: SAVISQKPSRDICQRGTSLTIQCQVDSQVTMMFWYRQQPGQSLTLIATANQGSEATYESGFVIDKFPISRPNLTFSTLTVSNMSPEDSSIYLCSGVGPGTQNTEAFFGQGTRLTVV.

This clone was counted once. This sequence joins TRBV11-1 and TRBJ2-1, with TRBD2 matching 16 bases. CDR3 size: 15 residues. Germline V gene lookup returns CDR1 SGHAT and CDR2 FQDESV (reference sequence). The V and J ends lost 5 bases and 9 bases, in that order; junction bases with no gene match: 4. In nucleotides, the CDR3 is TGTGCCAGCAGCCAGGGACTAGCGGGGGGGGTTGAGCAGTTCTTC. It codes for CASSQGLAGGVEQFF.

The J gene is TRBJ2-3, the V gene TRBV6-5, with 11 bases identical to TRBD2. The CDR3 consists of 15 residues. V dropped 7 bases and J dropped 5; count of bases not matched to a gene: 8. Germline CDR1 is MNHEY and CDR2 is SVGAGI. The CDR3 sequence: CASTGIAGGLDTQYF. The DNA of the CDR3 is TGTGCCAGCACGGGCATAGCGGGAGGGTTAGATACGCAGTATTTT.